This T cell receptor beta chain was profiled in a study of OX40 agonist ivuxolimab in advanced cancers. General notes on the study: Ivuxolimab was a fully human IgG2 agonistic monoclonal antibody targeting the costimulatory receptor OX40 (CD134). A male proportion of around 81% and a mean age of about 60 years, ranging from about 20 to 79, were recorded for the dose-escalation cohort. The point of sequencing TCRbeta in the periphery was to test whether ivuxolimab changed TCR sequence diversity and drove clonal T-cell expansion. Three dose-escalation patients achieved partial responses, one with hepatocellular carcinoma and two with cutaneous melanoma. Among the roughly 52 dose-escalation patients, 19 had hepatocellular carcinoma, around 15 melanoma, 9 renal cell carcinoma and 9 head and neck cancer. Intravenous ivuxolimab was administered to patients every 2 weeks at six dose levels: 0.01, 0.1, 0.3, 1.5, 3 and 10 mg/kg. The paper covers the monotherapy dose-escalation part of the phase I ivuxolimab trial, which included N = 52 patients. Patients were allowed to have had prior anti-PD-1, anti-PD-L1 or anti-CTLA-4 therapy, and 40% of the dose-escalation patients had previously received checkpoint inhibitors. What the study reported, not specific to this receptor: On average, CD8+ T cells showed more expanded clones than CD4+ T cells after ivuxolimab. At doses from 0.1 to 3.0 mg/kg, clonal expansion was seen in both CD4+ and CD8+ blood T cells between baseline and week 6. Low levels of normalized T-cell clonal expansion were also seen in some nonresponding patients. In the 0.1-3.0 mg/kg groups, partial responders had among the lowest normalized peripheral clonal expansion, particularly in CD8+ T cells. Antigen specificity was not determined for the clonally expanded peripheral T cells.

Genomic DNA was isolated from the sorted cells so that the TCRbeta CDR3 region could be sequenced. TCRbeta CDR3 regions were sequenced using the immunoSEQ Assay. The source is immuneACCESS, and TCRdb retained only in-frame sequences with V and J called. Part of the clones is not carried over; for the studies checked, unresolved V genes explain less than half of this, and the remainder is unexplained. The sample table holds approximately 21,000 clones, of which approximately 87% were seen once. Of the sample, under 35% falls within the top ten clones. Comments on this clone: Its recognized antigen is unknown. No base qualities exist here, and no much larger clone lies one base off it.

CDR1 SGHTA and CDR2 FQGTGA are derived from the germline V gene. Its CDR3 holds 16 amino acids, cysteine through phenylalanine. Just the 48-base CDR3 DNA is kept, in frame starting at base 1. The junction shows trimming of 2 bases on V and 3 bases on J, and the gene matches do not reach 3 bases of it. The trial excluded patients who had a history of autoimmune disease or who were on systemic immunosuppression. Peripheral blood for TCR sequencing was collected from all dose cohorts at baseline, on cycle 4 day 1, and on cycle 7 day 1. The samples were drawn from a first-in-human, open-label, multicenter phase I dose-escalation trial of ivuxolimab. Adults with locally advanced or metastatic head and neck squamous cell, hepatocellular, melanoma or renal cell carcinoma were enrolled in the trial. Before TCR sequencing, CD4+ T cells and CD8+ T cells were sorted from peripheral blood as separate populations.

This receptor was identified in an adult with an advanced solid tumor such as melanoma, head and neck, liver or kidney cancer. The V and J segments used are TRBV7-3 and TRBJ2-1, with TRBD2 matching 11 junction bases. The specimen comprised CD4+ or CD8+ T cells sorted from blood, sampled in a trial of the OX40 agonist ivuxolimab. The DNA sequence is given as TGTGCCAGCAGCTTAGCACTAGCGGGAGACTACAATGAGCAGTTCTTC. It encodes CASSLALAGDYNEQFF.